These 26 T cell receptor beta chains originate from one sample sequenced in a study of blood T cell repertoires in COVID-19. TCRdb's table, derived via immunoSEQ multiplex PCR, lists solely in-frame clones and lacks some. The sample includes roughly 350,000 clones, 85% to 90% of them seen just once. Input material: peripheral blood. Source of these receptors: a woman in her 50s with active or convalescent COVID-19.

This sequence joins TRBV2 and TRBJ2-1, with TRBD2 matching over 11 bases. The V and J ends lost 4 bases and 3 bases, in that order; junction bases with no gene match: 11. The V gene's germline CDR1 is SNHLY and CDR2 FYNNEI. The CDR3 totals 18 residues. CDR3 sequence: CASSAPGLAAFFYNEQFF. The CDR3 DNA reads TGTGCCAGCAGTGCCCCGGGACTAGCGGCATTCTTCTACAATGAGCAGTTCTTC.

CDR3 protein: CASSASGFHNEQFF. The CDR3 DNA reads TGTGCCAGCAGCGCTAGCGGTTTCCACAATGAGCAGTTCTTC. The J gene is TRBJ2-1, the V gene TRBV9; 7 bases fit TRBD2. Germline loops: CDR1 SGDLS, CDR2 YYNGEE. Losses at the gene ends were 3 bases for V and 5 bases for J; bases not matched to a gene: 5. This CDR3 comprises 14 residues.

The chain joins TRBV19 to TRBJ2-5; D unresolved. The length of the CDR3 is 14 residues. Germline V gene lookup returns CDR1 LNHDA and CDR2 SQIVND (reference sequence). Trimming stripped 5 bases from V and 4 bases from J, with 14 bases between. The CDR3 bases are TGTGCCAGTAGTTCTTCCTGGTCGGGAGAGACCCAGTACTTC. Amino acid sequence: CASSSSWSGETQYF.

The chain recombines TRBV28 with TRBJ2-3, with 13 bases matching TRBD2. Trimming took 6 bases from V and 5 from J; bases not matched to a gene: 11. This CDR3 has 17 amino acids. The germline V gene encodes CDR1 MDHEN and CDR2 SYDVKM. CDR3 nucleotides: TGTGCCAGCAGGCCTAGTAGGACTAGCGGGAGCGGAGATACGCAGTATTTT. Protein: CASRPSRTSGSGDTQYF.

The CDR3 is CASSYSGSGNTIYF. As DNA, the CDR3 is TGTGCCAGTAGTTACAGCGGCTCTGGAAACACCATATATTTT. The rearrangement uses TRBV19 and TRBJ1-3; D is uncertain. Trimming shortened V by 5 bases and J by 0 bases, and 8 bases separated the two germline ends. The CDR3 runs 14 residues. Per germline, CDR1 LNHDA and CDR2 SQIVND (reference sequence).

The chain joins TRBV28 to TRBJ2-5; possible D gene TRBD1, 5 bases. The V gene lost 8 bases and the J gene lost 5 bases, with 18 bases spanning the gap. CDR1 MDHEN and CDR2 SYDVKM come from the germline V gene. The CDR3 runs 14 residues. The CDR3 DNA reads TGTGCCAGCTCGAATAGGGGATCTTGGGAGACCCAGTACTTC. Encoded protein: CASSNRGSWETQYF.

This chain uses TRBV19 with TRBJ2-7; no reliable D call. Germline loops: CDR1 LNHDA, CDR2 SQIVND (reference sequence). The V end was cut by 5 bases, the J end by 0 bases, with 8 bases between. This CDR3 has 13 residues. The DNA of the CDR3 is TGTGCCAGTAGTTACTCTAGCTCCTACGAGCAGTACTTC. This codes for CASSYSSSYEQYF. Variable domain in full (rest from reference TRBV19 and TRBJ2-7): DGGITQSPKYLFRKEGQNVTLSCEQNLNHDAMYWYRQDPGQGLRLIYYSQIVNDFQKGDIAEGYSVSREKKESFPLTVTSAQKNPTAFYLCASSYSSSYEQYFGPGTRLTVT.

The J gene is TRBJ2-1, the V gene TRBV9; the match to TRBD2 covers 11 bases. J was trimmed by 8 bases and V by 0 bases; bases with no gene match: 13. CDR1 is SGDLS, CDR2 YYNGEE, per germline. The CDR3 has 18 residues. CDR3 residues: CASSVATVAGGNRDEQFF. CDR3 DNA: TGTGCCAGCAGCGTAGCTACAGTAGCGGGAGGGAATCGCGATGAGCAGTTCTTC.

DNA of the CDR3: TGTGCCAGCAGTTACTCGTCGAGCTATGGCTACACCTTC. Amino acid sequence: CASSYSSSYGYTF. The rearrangement joins TRBV6-5 to TRBJ1-2, with D unclear. Trimming removed 0 bases at V and 4 bases at J, with 6 bases between. Germline V gives CDR1 MNHEY, CDR2 SVGAGI. The CDR3 extends over 13 amino acids.

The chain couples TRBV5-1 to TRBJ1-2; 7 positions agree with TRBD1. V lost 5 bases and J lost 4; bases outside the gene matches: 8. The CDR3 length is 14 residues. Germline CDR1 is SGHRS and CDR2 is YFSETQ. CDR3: CASRPGQESYGYTF. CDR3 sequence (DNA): TGCGCCAGCAGGCCAGGACAGGAGAGCTATGGCTACACCTTC.

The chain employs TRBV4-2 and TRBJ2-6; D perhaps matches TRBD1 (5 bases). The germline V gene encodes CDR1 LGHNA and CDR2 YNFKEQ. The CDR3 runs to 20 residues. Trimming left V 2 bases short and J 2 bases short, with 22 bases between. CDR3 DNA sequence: TGTGCCAGCAGCCAACGGCGGACACAATACTCTGAAGCTGGGGCCAACGTCCTGACTTTC. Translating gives CASSQRRTQYSEAGANVLTF.

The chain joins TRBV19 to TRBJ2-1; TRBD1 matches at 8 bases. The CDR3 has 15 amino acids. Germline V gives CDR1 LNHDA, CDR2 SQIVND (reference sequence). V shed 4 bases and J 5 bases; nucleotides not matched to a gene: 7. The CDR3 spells CASSTRGRGDNEQFF. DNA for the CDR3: TGTGCCAGTAGTACCAGGGGGCGCGGGGACAATGAGCAGTTCTTC. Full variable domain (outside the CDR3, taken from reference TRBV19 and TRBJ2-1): DGGITQSPKYLFRKEGQNVTLSCEQNLNHDAMYWYRQDPGQGLRLIYYSQIVNDFQKGDIAEGYSVSREKKESFPLTVTSAQKNPTAFYLCASSTRGRGDNEQFFGPGTRLTVL.

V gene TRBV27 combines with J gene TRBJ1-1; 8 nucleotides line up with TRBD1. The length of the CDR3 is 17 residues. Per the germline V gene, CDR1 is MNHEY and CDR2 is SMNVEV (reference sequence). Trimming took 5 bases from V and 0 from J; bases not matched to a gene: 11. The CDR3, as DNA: TGTGCCAGCAGTCGACGTCCCGGGACAGGATTGAACACTGAAGCTTTCTTT. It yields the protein CASSRRPGTGLNTEAFF.

The CDR3 region has the DNA TGTGCCAGCAGCTCCACAGGGAGGGTGTCCACTGAAGCTTTCTTT. This sequence encodes CASSSTGRVSTEAFF. The rearrangement links TRBV13 to TRBJ1-1; the D gene is possibly TRBD1 (6 bases). V was trimmed by 4 bases and J by 4 bases, leaving 16 bases between them. The length of the CDR3 is 15 residues. Looked up from germline, CDR1 is PRHDT and CDR2 is FYEKMQ (reference sequence).

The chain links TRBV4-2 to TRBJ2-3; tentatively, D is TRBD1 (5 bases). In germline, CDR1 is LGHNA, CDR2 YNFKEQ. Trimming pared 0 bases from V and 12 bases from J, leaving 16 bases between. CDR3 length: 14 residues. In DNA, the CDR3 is TGTGCCAGCAGCCAAGAGGGGCCCGGCGGAGTCCAGTATTTT. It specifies CASSQEGPGGVQYF.

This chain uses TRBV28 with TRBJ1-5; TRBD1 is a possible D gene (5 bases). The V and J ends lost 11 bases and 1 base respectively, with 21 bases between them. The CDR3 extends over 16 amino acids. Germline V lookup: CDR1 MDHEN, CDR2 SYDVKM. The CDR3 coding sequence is TGTGCCGCCGGCGTGGGAGGAGAGGGGAGCAATCAGCCCCAGCATTTT. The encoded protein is CAAGVGGEGSNQPQHF.

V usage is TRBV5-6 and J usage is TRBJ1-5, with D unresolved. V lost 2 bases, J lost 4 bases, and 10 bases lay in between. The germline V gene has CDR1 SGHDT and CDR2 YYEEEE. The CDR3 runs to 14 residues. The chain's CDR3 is CASSFPGMNQPQHF. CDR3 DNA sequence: TGTGCCAGCAGCTTTCCAGGAATGAATCAGCCCCAGCATTTT.

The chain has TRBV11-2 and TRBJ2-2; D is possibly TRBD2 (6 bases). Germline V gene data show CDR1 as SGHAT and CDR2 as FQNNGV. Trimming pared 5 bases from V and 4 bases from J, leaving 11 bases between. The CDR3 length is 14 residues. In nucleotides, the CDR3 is TGTGCCAGCAGCACTACTAGCACCACCGGGGAGCTGTTTTTT. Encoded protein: CASSTTSTTGELFF.

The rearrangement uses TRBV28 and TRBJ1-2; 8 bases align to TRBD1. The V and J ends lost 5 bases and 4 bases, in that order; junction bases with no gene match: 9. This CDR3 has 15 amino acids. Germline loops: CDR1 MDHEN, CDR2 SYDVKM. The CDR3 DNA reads TGTGCCAGCAGTCAACCGGGACAGGCACTCTATGGCTACACCTTC. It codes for CASSQPGQALYGYTF.

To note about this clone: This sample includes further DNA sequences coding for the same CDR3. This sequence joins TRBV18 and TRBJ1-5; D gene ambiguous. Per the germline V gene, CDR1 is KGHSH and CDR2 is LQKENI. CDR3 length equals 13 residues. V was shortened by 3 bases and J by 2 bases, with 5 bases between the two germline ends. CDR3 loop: CASSPGGNQPQHF. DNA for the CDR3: TGTGCCAGCTCACCCGGGGGCAATCAGCCCCAGCATTTT.

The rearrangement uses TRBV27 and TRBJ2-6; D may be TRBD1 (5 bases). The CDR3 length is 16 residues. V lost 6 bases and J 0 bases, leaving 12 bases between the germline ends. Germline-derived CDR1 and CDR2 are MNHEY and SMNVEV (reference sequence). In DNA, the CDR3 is TGTGCCAGCAGACGGAGACAGAGCTCTGGGGCCAACGTCCTGACTTTC. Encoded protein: CASRRRQSSGANVLTF.

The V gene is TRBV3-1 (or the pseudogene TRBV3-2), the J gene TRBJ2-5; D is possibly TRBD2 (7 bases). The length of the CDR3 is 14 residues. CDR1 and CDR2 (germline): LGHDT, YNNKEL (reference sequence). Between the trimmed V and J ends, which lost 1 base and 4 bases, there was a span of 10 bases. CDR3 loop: CASSQGGGRETQYF. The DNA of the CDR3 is TGTGCCAGCAGCCAAGGGGGGGGGCGAGAGACCCAGTACTTC.

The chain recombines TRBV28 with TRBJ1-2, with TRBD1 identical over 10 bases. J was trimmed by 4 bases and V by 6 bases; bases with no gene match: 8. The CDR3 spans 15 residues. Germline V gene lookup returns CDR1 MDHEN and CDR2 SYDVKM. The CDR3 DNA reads TGTGCCAGCAGAACAGACAGGGGGCGGGGCTATGGCTACACCTTC. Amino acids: CASRTDRGRGYGYTF.

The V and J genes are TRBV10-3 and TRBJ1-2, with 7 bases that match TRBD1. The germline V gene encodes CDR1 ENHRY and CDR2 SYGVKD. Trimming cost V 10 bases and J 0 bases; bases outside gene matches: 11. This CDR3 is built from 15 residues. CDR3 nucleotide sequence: TGTGCCACCCGGATAGGACAGGCCCCTAACTATGGCTACACCTTC. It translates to CATRIGQAPNYGYTF.

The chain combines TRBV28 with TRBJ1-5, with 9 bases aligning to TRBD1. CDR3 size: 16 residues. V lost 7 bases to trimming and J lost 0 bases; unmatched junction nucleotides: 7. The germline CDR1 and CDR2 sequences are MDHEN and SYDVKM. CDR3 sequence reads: CASMLTGGYSNQPQHF. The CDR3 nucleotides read TGTGCCAGCATGTTGACAGGGGGGTATAGCAATCAGCCCCAGCATTTT.

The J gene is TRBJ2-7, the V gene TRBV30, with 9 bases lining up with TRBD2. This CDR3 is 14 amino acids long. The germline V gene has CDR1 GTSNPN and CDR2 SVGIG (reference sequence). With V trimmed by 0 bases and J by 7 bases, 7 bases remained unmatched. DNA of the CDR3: TGTGCCTGGAGTGTTCTAGCGGGGCCAAGGGAGCAGTACTTC. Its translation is CAWSVLAGPREQYF.